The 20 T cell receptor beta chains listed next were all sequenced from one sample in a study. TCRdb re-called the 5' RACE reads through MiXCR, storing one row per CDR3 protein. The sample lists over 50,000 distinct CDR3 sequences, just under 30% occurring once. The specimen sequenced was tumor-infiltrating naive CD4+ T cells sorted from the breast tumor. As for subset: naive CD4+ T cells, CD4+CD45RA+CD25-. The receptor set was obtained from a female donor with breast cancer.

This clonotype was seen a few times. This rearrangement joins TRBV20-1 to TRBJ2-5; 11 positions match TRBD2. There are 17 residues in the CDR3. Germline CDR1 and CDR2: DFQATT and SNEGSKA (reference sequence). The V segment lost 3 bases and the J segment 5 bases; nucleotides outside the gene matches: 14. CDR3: CSARGELSGRAGETQYF. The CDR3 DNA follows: TGCAGTGCTAGGGGGGAGCTTAGCGGGAGGGCCGGGGAGACCCAGTACTTC.

CDR3 coding DNA: TGTGCCAGCAGTGAAGGGACAGGGGGCGTCGGCTACACCTTC. The encoded protein is CASSEGTGGVGYTF. The V gene is TRBV6-1, the J gene TRBJ1-2, with 11 bases aligning to TRBD1. From germline, CDR1 is MNHNS and CDR2 SASEGT. Trimming took 1 base from V and 8 from J; bases not matched to a gene: 3. This CDR3 has 14 amino acids.

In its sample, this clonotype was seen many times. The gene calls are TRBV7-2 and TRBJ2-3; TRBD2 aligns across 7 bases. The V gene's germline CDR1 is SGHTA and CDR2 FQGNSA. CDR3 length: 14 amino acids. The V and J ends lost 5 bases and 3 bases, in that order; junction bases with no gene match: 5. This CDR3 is CASSPWGGTDTQYF. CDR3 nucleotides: TGTGCCAGCAGCCCTTGGGGGGGAACAGATACGCAGTATTTT.

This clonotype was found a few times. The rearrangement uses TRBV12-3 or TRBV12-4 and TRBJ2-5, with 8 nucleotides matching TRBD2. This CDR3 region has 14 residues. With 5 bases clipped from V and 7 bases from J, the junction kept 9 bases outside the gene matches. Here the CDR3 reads CASSLTQAGGTQYF. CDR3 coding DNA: TGTGCCAGCAGTCTTACACAGGCGGGGGGGACCCAGTACTTC.

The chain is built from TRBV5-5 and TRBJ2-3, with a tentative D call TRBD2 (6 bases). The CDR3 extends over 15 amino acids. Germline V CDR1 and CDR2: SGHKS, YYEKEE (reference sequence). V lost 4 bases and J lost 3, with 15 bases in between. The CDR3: CASSATSDRTDTQYF. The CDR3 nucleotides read TGTGCCAGCAGCGCGACTAGTGATAGGACAGATACGCAGTATTTT.

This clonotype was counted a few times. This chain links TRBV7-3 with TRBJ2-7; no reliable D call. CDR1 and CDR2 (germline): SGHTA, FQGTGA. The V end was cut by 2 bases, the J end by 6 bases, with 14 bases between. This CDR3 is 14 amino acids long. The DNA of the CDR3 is TGTGCCAGCAGCTTACTTGCGGCGGCTGGCGAGCAGTACTTC. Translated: CASSLLAAAGEQYF.

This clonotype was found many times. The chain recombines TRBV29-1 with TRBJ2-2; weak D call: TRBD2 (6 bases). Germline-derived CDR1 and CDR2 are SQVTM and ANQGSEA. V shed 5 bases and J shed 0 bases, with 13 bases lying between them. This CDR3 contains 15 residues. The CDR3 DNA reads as TGCAGCGTTCCGGCTAGCGACGCGAACACCGGGGAGCTGTTTTTT. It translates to CSVPASDANTGELFF.

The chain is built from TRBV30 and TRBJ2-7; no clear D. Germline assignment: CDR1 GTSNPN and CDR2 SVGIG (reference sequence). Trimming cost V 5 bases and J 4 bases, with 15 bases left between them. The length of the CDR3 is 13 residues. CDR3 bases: TGTGCCTGGGCGATCGGATTCGTTTACGAGCAGTACTTC. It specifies CAWAIGFVYEQYF.

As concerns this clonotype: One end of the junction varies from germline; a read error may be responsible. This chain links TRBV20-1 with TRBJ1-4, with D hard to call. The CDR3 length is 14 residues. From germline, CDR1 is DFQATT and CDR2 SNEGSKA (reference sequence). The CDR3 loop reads CGANSELRSEKLFF. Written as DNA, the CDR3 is TGCGGTGCTAACTCGGAGTTAAGGAGTGAAAAACTGTTTTTT.

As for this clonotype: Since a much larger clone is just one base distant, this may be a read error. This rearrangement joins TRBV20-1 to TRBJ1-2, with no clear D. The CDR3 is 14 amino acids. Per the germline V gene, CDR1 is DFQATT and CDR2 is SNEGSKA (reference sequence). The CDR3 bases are TGCAGTGCTAGAGATTCCCGGACTAACCATGGCTACACCTTC. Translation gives CSARDSRTNHGYTF.

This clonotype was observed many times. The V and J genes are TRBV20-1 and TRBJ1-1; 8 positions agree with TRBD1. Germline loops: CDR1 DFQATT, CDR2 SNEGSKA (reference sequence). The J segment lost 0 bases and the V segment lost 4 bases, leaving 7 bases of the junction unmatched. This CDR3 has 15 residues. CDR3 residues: CSATDRVRMNTEAFF. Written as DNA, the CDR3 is TGCAGTGCTACGGACAGGGTGAGGATGAACACTGAAGCTTTCTTT.

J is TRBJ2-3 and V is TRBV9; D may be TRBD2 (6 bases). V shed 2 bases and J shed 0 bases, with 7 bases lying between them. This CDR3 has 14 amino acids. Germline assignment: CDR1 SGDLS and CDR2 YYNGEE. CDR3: CASSVRGSTDTQYF. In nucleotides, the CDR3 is TGTGCCAGCAGCGTGCGGGGAAGCACAGATACGCAGTATTTT.

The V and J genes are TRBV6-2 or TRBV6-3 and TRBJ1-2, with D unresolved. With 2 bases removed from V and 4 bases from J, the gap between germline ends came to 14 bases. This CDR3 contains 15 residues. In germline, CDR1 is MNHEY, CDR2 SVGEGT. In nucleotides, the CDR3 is TGTGCCAGCAGTTACGGGTCATCGTGGGGCTATGGCTACACCTTC. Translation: CASSYGSSWGYGYTF.

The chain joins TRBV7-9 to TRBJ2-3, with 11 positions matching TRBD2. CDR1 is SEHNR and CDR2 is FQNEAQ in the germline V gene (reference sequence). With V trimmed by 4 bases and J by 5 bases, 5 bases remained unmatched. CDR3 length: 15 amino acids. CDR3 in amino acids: CASSSLAGGGDTQYF. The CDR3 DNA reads TGTGCCAGCAGCTCTTTAGCGGGAGGGGGAGATACGCAGTATTTT.

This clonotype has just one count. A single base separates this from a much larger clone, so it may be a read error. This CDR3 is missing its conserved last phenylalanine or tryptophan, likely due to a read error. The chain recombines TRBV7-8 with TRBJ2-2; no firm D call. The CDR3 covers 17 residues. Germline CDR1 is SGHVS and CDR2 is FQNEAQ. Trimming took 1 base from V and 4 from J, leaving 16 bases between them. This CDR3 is CASSLEVWAVPTGELFV. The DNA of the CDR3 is TGTGCCAGCAGCTTAGAAGTATGGGCAGTGCCCACCGGGGAGCTGTTTGTT.

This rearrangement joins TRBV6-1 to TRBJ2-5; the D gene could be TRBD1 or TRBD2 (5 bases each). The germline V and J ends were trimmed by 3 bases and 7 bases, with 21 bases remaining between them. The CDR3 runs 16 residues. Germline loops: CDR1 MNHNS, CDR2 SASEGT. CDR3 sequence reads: CASSDGPGAGLGTQYF. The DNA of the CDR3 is TGTGCCAGCAGTGATGGTCCCGGGGCAGGGCTCGGGACCCAGTACTTC.

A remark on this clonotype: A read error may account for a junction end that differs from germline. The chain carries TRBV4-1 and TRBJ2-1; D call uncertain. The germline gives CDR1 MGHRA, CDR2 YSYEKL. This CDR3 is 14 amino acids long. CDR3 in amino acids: CASNQDSVYNEQFF. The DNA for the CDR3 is TGCGCCAGCAACCAAGATTCCGTCTACAATGAGCAGTTCTTC.

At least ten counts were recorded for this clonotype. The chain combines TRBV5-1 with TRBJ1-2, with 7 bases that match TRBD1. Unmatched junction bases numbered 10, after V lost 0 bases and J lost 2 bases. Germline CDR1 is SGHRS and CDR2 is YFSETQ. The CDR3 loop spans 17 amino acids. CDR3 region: CASSLAGGEPSNYGYTF. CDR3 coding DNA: TGCGCCAGCAGCTTGGCAGGGGGAGAACCATCGAACTATGGCTACACCTTC. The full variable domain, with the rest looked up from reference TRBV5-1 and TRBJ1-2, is KAGVTQTPRYLIKTRGQQVTLSCSPISGHRSVSWYQQTPGQGLQFLFEYFSETQRNKGNFPGRFSGRQFSNSRSEMNVSTLELGDSALYLCASSLAGGEPSNYGYTFGSGTRLTVV.

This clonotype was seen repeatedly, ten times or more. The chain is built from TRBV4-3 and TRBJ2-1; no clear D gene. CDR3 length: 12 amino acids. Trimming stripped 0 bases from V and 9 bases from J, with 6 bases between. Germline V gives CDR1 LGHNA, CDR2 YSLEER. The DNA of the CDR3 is TGCGCCAGCAGCCAAGAAGCTGGTGAGCAGTTCTTC. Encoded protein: CASSQEAGEQFF.

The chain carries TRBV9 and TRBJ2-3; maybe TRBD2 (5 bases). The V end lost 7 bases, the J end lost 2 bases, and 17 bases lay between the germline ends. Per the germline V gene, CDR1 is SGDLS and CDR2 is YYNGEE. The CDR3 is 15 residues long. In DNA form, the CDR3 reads TGTGCCAGCGCGACGGGAACAAGTAACACAGATACGCAGTATTTT. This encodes CASATGTSNTDTQYF.